The 12 T cell receptor beta chains presented below share a single source sample, sequenced in a study of blood T cells in healthy people across ages. Combining a sample-barcoded 5' primer with a J-beta primer mix, a second PCR ran for about 7 to 12 cycles. TCRdb re-called the 5' RACE reads with MiXCR, one entry per CDR3 protein. The table has about 1,000,000 distinct CDR3 sequences, under 55% seen once. Sample: blood. Every receptor here comes from a woman aged 55-70 years in good health.

This sequence joins TRBV6-1 and TRBJ2-7, with D perhaps matching TRBD1 (5 bases). The ends were cut back, 3 bases at V and 5 bases at J, with 8 bases in the middle. The CDR3 totals 12 residues. Germline loops: CDR1 MNHNS, CDR2 SASEGT. CDR3 nucleotides: TGTGCCAGCAGTGACCGCAGGGACGAGCAGTACTTC. It specifies CASSDRRDEQYF.

The V gene is TRBV11-3, the J gene TRBJ2-1, with 7 bases aligning to TRBD2. The V gene's germline CDR1 is SGHNT and CDR2 YENEEA. Trimming removed 4 bases from V and 7 bases from J; junction bases left unmatched: 13. The CDR3 is 16 amino acids. CDR3 amino acids: CASSSGGAGVGNEQFF. As DNA, the CDR3 is TGTGCCAGCAGCTCCGGCGGGGCGGGAGTGGGGAATGAGCAGTTCTTC.

In this sample, this clonotype turned up many times. V gene TRBV6-5 combines with J gene TRBJ1-1, with a tentative D call TRBD1 (5 bases). The CDR3 is made up of 12 amino acids. Germline-derived CDR1 and CDR2 are MNHEY and SVGAGI. Trimming removed 6 bases at V and 5 bases at J, with 10 bases between. CDR3 sequence reads: CASSYGGTEAFF. In nucleotides, the CDR3 is TGTGCCAGCAGCTATGGGGGGACTGAAGCTTTCTTT.

The chain links TRBV12-3 or TRBV12-4 to TRBJ2-3, with D unclear. V was pared by 5 bases and J by 13 bases, with 28 bases between. The CDR3 is 16 amino acids. The DNA of the CDR3 is TGTGCCAGCAGTCCGGACGGCAGTTGGAGCACAGATGTGGAGTATTTT. This translates into CASSPDGSWSTDVEYF.

This clonotype came up once. Given a much more abundant clone one base away, this may be a read error. The chain is built from TRBV7-2 and TRBJ2-5; 7 bases are a match to TRBD2. CDR3 size: 15 residues. Per germline, CDR1 SGHTA and CDR2 FQGNSA. Germline trimming cut 0 bases from V and 11 bases from J; bases unmatched to any gene: 12. CDR3 region: CASSLALAAYNEQYF. Here the CDR3 DNA reads TGTGCCAGCAGCTTAGCTCTAGCGGCCTACAATGAGCAGTACTTC.

This clonotype was found many times. V is TRBV25-1 and J is TRBJ2-3; 9 positions agree with TRBD1. CDR1 and CDR2 (germline): MGHDK, SYGVNS. The CDR3 has 15 residues. V gave up 5 bases and J gave up 1 base; unmatched junction bases: 4. The CDR3 nucleotides are TGTGCCAGCAGTCGGGGGGACAGGGGCACAGATACGCAGTATTTT. Translated: CASSRGDRGTDTQYF. Complete variable domain (other parts from reference TRBV25-1 and TRBJ2-3): EADIYQTPRYLVIGTGKKITLECSQTMGHDKMYWYQQDPGMELHLIHYSYGVNSTEKGDLSSESTVSRIRTEHFPLTLESARPSHTSQYLCASSRGDRGTDTQYFGPGTRLTVL.

The chain couples TRBV29-1 to TRBJ1-2; a possible D gene is TRBD1 (5 bases). Germline V gives CDR1 SQVTM, CDR2 ANQGSEA. Deletions cut 6 bases from V and 6 bases from J, with 20 bases between. The CDR3 runs 14 residues. The CDR3 loop reads CSVERGLENDGYTF. DNA of the CDR3: TGCAGCGTGGAAAGGGGTTTGGAAAACGATGGCTACACCTTC. The variable domain in full, with the rest retrieved from reference TRBV29-1 and TRBJ1-2, is SAVISQKPSRDICQRGTSLTIQCQVDSQVTMMFWYRQQPGQSLTLIATANQGSEATYESGFVIDKFPISRPNLTFSTLTVSNMSPEDSSIYLCSVERGLENDGYTFGSGTRLTVV.

The CDR3 spells CASSPLGTERNIQYF. CDR3 in DNA: TGTGCCAGCAGCCCGTTAGGGACAGAGAGAAACATTCAGTACTTC. The rearrangement uses TRBV5-5 and TRBJ2-4; 7 nucleotides match TRBD1. The CDR3 extends over 15 amino acids. V lost 4 bases and J lost 6; bases outside the gene matches: 10. Germline CDR1 and CDR2: SGHKS and YYEKEE (reference sequence).

The chain joins TRBV20-1 to TRBJ2-4; 13 bases are shared with TRBD2. There are 15 residues in the CDR3. CDR1 is DFQATT, CDR2 SNEGSKA, per germline (reference sequence). J was trimmed by 4 bases and V by 4 bases; bases with no gene match: 4. Here the CDR3 DNA reads TGCAGTGCTACCGGGACTAGCGGGATAAAAAACATTCAGTACTTC. Protein product: CSATGTSGIKNIQYF.

This chain connects TRBV6-5 to TRBJ2-3; 10 bases are shared with TRBD2. V lost 6 bases to trimming and J lost 2 bases; unmatched junction nucleotides: 8. Looked up from germline, CDR1 is MNHEY and CDR2 is SVGAGI. The CDR3 has 16 residues. This CDR3 is CASSNLAGVATDTQYF. DNA of the CDR3: TGTGCCAGCAGCAATCTAGCGGGAGTGGCCACAGATACGCAGTATTTT.

This clonotype was counted between two and nine times. This chain uses TRBV7-3 with TRBJ2-5; TRBD2 agrees at 9 bases. The V and J ends lost 2 bases and 2 bases, in that order; junction bases with no gene match: 6. The CDR3 runs to 16 residues. Germline CDR1 reads SGHTA; CDR2 reads FQGTGA. In nucleotides, the CDR3 is TGTGCCAGCAGCTTAGAGACTAGCGGAACGCAAGAGACCCAGTACTTC. Protein: CASSLETSGTQETQYF.

As to this clonotype: At one end the junction does not follow the germline gene, possibly because of a read error. The genes are TRBV7-2 and TRBJ2-5, with no clear D. The V gene's germline CDR1 is SGHTA and CDR2 FQGNSA. This CDR3 comprises 15 residues. The CDR3 DNA follows: TGTGCCAGCAGCTTATCTGCCCACCCCCAAGAGACCCCGTACTTC. Encoded protein: CASSLSAHPQETPYF.